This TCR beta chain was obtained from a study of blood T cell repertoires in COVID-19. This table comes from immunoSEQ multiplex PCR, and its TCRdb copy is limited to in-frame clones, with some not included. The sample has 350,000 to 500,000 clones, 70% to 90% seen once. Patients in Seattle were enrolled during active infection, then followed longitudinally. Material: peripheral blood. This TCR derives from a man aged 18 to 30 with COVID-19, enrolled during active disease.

The CDR3 region is CASSPTASGTGELFF. Here the CDR3 DNA reads TGTGCCAGCTCACCAACTGCTAGCGGGACCGGGGAGCTGTTTTTT. The chain couples TRBV18 to TRBJ2-2; 8 bases are shared with TRBD2. V gave up 2 bases and J gave up 5 bases; unmatched junction bases: 4. CDR1 and CDR2 from the germline V gene are KGHSH and LQKENI. The CDR3 totals 15 residues.